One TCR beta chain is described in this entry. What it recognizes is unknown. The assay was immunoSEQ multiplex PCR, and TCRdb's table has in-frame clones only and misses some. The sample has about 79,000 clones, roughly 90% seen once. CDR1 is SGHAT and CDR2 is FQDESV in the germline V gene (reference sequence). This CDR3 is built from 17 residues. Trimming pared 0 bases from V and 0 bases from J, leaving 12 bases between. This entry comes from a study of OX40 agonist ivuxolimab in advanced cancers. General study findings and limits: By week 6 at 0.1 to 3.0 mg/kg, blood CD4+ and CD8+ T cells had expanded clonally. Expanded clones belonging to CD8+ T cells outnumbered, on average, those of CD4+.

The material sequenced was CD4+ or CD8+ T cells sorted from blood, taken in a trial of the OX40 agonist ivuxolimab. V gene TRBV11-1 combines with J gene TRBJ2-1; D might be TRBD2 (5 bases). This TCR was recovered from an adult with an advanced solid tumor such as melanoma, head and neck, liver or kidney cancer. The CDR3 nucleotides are TGTGCCAGCAGCTTAGCGAGAGGACTGAGCTCCTACAATGAGCAGTTCTTC. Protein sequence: CASSLARGLSSYNEQFF.